Listed here are 30 T cell receptor beta chains from one sample, sequenced in a study of blood T cell repertoires in COVID-19. Clones were sequenced by immunoSEQ multiplex PCR, and TCRdb holds only the in-frame ones, with some missing. Counted here are 45,000 to 65,000 clones, 83% occurring once; the ten biggest clones make up roughly 17%. The source material was peripheral blood. These receptors originate from a middle-aged man with acute or convalescent COVID-19.

The chain couples TRBV7-2 to TRBJ2-3; maybe TRBD2 (7 bases). V was pared by 5 bases and J by 6 bases, with 21 bases between. CDR3 length: 16 residues. Per the germline V gene, CDR1 is SGHTA and CDR2 is FQGNSA. This CDR3 reads CASSPTQGGGRDTQYF. CDR3 in DNA: TGTGCCAGCAGCCCGACTCAAGGGGGGGGCCGGGATACGCAGTATTTT.

V gene TRBV3-1 (or the pseudogene TRBV3-2) combines with J gene TRBJ1-2, with 9 bases matching TRBD1. CDR1 LGHDT and CDR2 YNNKEL come from the germline V gene (reference sequence). CDR3 length: 15 residues. V dropped 6 bases and J dropped 4; count of bases not matched to a gene: 9. CDR3 coding DNA: TGTGCCAGCAGTCGGACAGGGGTGTATATCTATGGCTACACCTTC. It codes for CASSRTGVYIYGYTF.

The chain is built from TRBV19 and TRBJ1-4; D unclear. The CDR3 covers 15 residues. V was cut by 7 bases and J by 0 bases, with 12 bases left in between. Per the germline V gene, CDR1 is LNHDA and CDR2 is SQIVND (reference sequence). The CDR3 region is CASTPGITTNEKLFF. The CDR3 bases are TGTGCCAGTACCCCCGGGATCACAACTAATGAAAAACTGTTTTTT.

The genes are TRBV5-1 and TRBJ2-1; D perhaps matches TRBD1 (6 bases). Trimming removed 2 bases from V and 5 bases from J, with 11 bases in between. Germline CDR1 and CDR2: SGHRS and YFSETQ. The CDR3 has 14 amino acids. The CDR3 protein is CASSLRTDNNEQFF. CDR3 sequence (DNA): TGCGCCAGCAGCTTAAGGACAGACAACAATGAGCAGTTCTTC.

The chain's CDR3 is CASSFRVLDTEAFF. The CDR3 DNA reads TGTGCCAGCAGCTTCCGGGTTCTCGACACTGAAGCTTTCTTT. The J gene is TRBJ1-1, the V gene TRBV5-6; no definite D call. V lost 2 bases and J lost 3, with 11 bases in between. Germline loops: CDR1 SGHDT, CDR2 YYEEEE. The CDR3 has 14 residues.

This sequence joins TRBV9 and TRBJ2-7; 8 nucleotides line up with TRBD1. The CDR3 consists of 13 residues. Looked up from germline, CDR1 is SGDLS and CDR2 is YYNGEE. J was trimmed by 2 bases and V by 3 bases; bases with no gene match: 1. CDR3 bases: TGTGCCAGCAGCGCACAGGGGGCCTACGAGCAGTACTTC. It is translated as CASSAQGAYEQYF.

The CDR3 DNA reads TGTGCCAGCAGCGGAGCCAGGGGGCTTTACTATGGCTACACCTTC. It is translated as CASSGARGLYYGYTF. The chain carries TRBV27 and TRBJ1-2; 8 bases match TRBD1. V shed 6 bases, J shed 3 bases, and the junction held 9 bases outside the gene matches. Germline V gene sequence: CDR1 MNHEY, CDR2 SMNVEV (reference sequence). The CDR3 loop spans 15 amino acids.

The rearrangement links TRBV2 to TRBJ2-1; D unclear. The ends were cut back, 2 bases at V and 4 bases at J, with 6 bases in the middle. The CDR3 is made up of 13 amino acids. Germline V gives CDR1 SNHLY, CDR2 FYNNEI. CDR3: CASSEKRYNEQFF. CDR3 bases: TGTGCCAGCAGTGAAAAACGGTACAATGAGCAGTTCTTC. Supplemented by reference TRBV2 and TRBJ2-1, the full variable domain reads EPEVTQTPSHQVTQMGQEVILRCVPISNHLYFYWYRQILGQKVEFLVSFYNNEISEKSEIFDDQFSVERPDGSNFTLKIRSTKLEDSAMYFCASSEKRYNEQFFGPGTRLTVL.

The chain links TRBV29-1 to TRBJ2-3; tentatively, D is TRBD2 (6 bases). V gave up 4 bases and J gave up 2 bases, with 10 bases separating them. This CDR3 is 13 amino acids long. CDR1 SQVTM and CDR2 ANQGSEA come from the germline V gene. The CDR3 DNA reads TGCAGCGTTGTTTGGCGGGACACAGATACGCAGTATTTT. It yields the protein CSVVWRDTDTQYF.

This clone was seen more than once but under ten times. This chain joins TRBV3-1 (or the pseudogene TRBV3-2) and TRBJ2-1, with 8 bases aligning to TRBD2. The CDR3 covers 15 residues. The ends lost 0 bases at V and 9 bases at J; junction bases unmatched: 7. Germline V gene lookup returns CDR1 LGHDT and CDR2 YNNKEL (reference sequence). CDR3: CASSQDPLGGAEQFF. The CDR3 nucleotides read TGTGCCAGCAGCCAAGACCCGCTCGGGGGGGCTGAGCAGTTCTTC.

The V gene is TRBV15, the J gene TRBJ2-5; 10 bases agree with TRBD2. Trimming removed 2 bases from V and 4 bases from J; junction bases left unmatched: 4. This CDR3 is built from 15 residues. Germline CDR1 is LNHNV and CDR2 is YYDKDF (reference sequence). CDR3 bases: TGTGCCACCAGCAGACTAGCGGGAGCCGGAGAGACCCAGTACTTC. This encodes CATSRLAGAGETQYF. Complete variable domain (other parts from reference TRBV15 and TRBJ2-5): DAMVIQNPRYQVTQFGKPVTLSCSQTLNHNVMYWYQQKSSQAPKLLFHYYDKDFNNEADTPDNFQSRRPNTSFCFLDIRSPGLGDTAMYLCATSRLAGAGETQYFGPGTRLLVL.

V and J are TRBV24-1 and TRBJ1-6; D might be TRBD1 (5 bases). Trimming cost V 5 bases and J 9 bases, with 10 bases left between them. This CDR3 comprises 13 residues. CDR1 and CDR2 (germline): KGHDR, SFDVKD. DNA of the CDR3: TGTGCCACCAGTGTGGGGGGGGGTTCACCCCTCCACTTT. As protein: CATSVGGGSPLHF.

This rearrangement joins TRBV6-5 to TRBJ2-3; D is uncertain. The ends were cut back, 6 bases at V and 2 bases at J, with 3 bases in the middle. Germline-derived CDR1 and CDR2 are MNHEY and SVGAGI. The CDR3 runs to 11 residues. CDR3 in DNA: TGTGCCAGCAGACTCACAGATACGCAGTATTTT. Translated: CASRLTDTQYF.

This clone was observed a single time. The chain is built from TRBV18 and TRBJ1-1; D remains unclear. The CDR3 contains 14 residues. From germline, CDR1 is KGHSH and CDR2 LQKENI. Trimming left V 4 bases short and J 7 bases short, with 16 bases between. This CDR3 is CASSRGLAVLEAFF. In DNA form, the CDR3 reads TGTGCCAGCTCACGTGGCCTAGCGGTCCTTGAAGCTTTCTTT.

V usage is TRBV6-5 and J usage is TRBJ2-1; 11 bases are a match to TRBD1. The CDR3 is 14 amino acids. Germline V gene sequence: CDR1 MNHEY, CDR2 SVGAGI. After removal of 6 bases from V and 8 bases from J, the junction contained 6 bases not matched to a gene. CDR3: CASRRTGGRDEQFF. The DNA for the CDR3 is TGTGCCAGCAGGCGGACAGGGGGCAGGGATGAGCAGTTCTTC.

The chain couples TRBV3-1 (or the pseudogene TRBV3-2) to TRBJ1-2; D is unresolved. The CDR3 is 12 amino acids. The ends were cut back, 1 base at V and 8 bases at J, with 8 bases in the middle. Germline V gives CDR1 LGHDT, CDR2 YNNKEL (reference sequence). The CDR3 here is CASSQGRSGYTF. CDR3 sequence (DNA): TGTGCCAGCAGCCAAGGCCGGTCCGGCTACACCTTC.

This clone was detected a few times. CDR3 coding DNA: TGCGCCAGCAGCTACGGGACAGCGAACACTGAAGCTTTCTTT. Translating gives CASSYGTANTEAFF. This chain links TRBV5-1 with TRBJ1-1; TRBD1 aligns across 7 bases. The CDR3 is 14 amino acids. Germline V lookup: CDR1 SGHRS, CDR2 YFSETQ. After removal of 3 bases from V and 1 base from J, the junction contained 3 bases not matched to a gene.

This clone has more than one count but fewer than ten. V usage is TRBV19 and J usage is TRBJ1-1; D is unresolved. V dropped 3 bases and J dropped 11 bases, with 13 bases sitting between them. Germline CDR1 LNHDA, CDR2 SQIVND (reference sequence). This CDR3 has 12 residues. Here the CDR3 DNA reads TGTGCCAGTAGTATGCGGTTTGAACCCGCTTTCTTT. As protein: CASSMRFEPAFF.

The V gene is TRBV30, the J gene TRBJ1-6; TRBD1 might be the D (5 bases). Germline V gene sequence: CDR1 GTSNPN, CDR2 SVGIG (reference sequence). The CDR3 covers 14 residues. Trimming took 4 bases from V and 5 from J, leaving 12 bases between them. The CDR3 is CAWNRGIDNSPLHF. CDR3 DNA: TGTGCCTGGAATCGGGGGATAGATAATTCACCCCTCCACTTT.

V and J are TRBV30 and TRBJ1-5, with D maybe TRBD1 (6 bases). Trimming pared 5 bases from V and 3 bases from J, leaving 11 bases between. Per germline, CDR1 GTSNPN and CDR2 SVGIG (reference sequence). The CDR3 runs 13 residues. The CDR3 region has the DNA TGTGCCTGGGGGGGCAGCGCCAATCAGCCCCAGCATTTT. Its protein is CAWGGSANQPQHF.

The rearrangement links TRBV12-3 or TRBV12-4 to TRBJ1-1; D ambiguous. V shed 9 bases and J shed 0 bases, with 11 bases lying between them. The CDR3 has 13 residues. CDR3 loop: CASKEFMNTEAFF. The CDR3 DNA sequence: TGTGCCAGTAAGGAGTTCATGAACACTGAAGCTTTCTTT.

This chain links TRBV6-5 with TRBJ2-7; TRBD2 agrees at 8 bases. The CDR3 length is 13 residues. Germline V gives CDR1 MNHEY, CDR2 SVGAGI. J gave up 6 bases and V 6 bases, and 7 bases lay outside the gene matches. The CDR3 protein is CASRASGGIEQYV. CDR3 in DNA: TGTGCCAGCAGGGCCAGCGGGGGAATCGAGCAGTACGTC.

The J gene is TRBJ1-2, the V gene TRBV19; 9 positions agree with TRBD1. This CDR3 is built from 12 residues. With V trimmed by 2 bases and J by 12 bases, 4 bases remained unmatched. Germline V gene data show CDR1 as LNHDA and CDR2 as SQIVND (reference sequence). The CDR3 coding sequence is TGTGCCAGTAGTATATCGGACAGGGGCCACACCTTC. Encoded protein: CASSISDRGHTF.

V usage is TRBV6-5 and J usage is TRBJ1-2; TRBD1 matches 8 bases. CDR1 is MNHEY and CDR2 is SVGAGI in the germline V gene. The CDR3 spans 15 residues. V trimming: 6 bases; J trimming: 2 bases; junction bases outside the gene matches: 8. The CDR3 reads CASRTGQGGNYGYTF. The DNA for the CDR3 is TGTGCCAGCAGGACAGGACAGGGAGGAAACTATGGCTACACCTTC.

This chain uses TRBV5-6 with TRBJ2-1; 8 bases map to TRBD1. The CDR3 is made up of 14 amino acids. Trimming removed 7 bases from V and 7 bases from J; junction bases left unmatched: 10. The germline gives CDR1 SGHDT, CDR2 YYEEEE. The CDR3 is CASRETGDINEQFF. The CDR3 nucleotides read TGTGCCAGCCGAGAGACAGGGGATATTAATGAGCAGTTCTTC.

This sequence joins TRBV19 and TRBJ1-5; D perhaps matches TRBD1 (6 bases). The germline gives CDR1 LNHDA, CDR2 SQIVND (reference sequence). V was trimmed by 5 bases and J by 2 bases, leaving 16 bases between them. CDR3 length: 16 amino acids. The CDR3 is CASSPAGDKGNQPQHF. For the CDR3, the DNA is TGTGCCAGTAGTCCGGCCGGGGACAAAGGCAATCAGCCCCAGCATTTT. The variable domain in full, with the rest retrieved from reference TRBV19 and TRBJ1-5, is DGGITQSPKYLFRKEGQNVTLSCEQNLNHDAMYWYRQDPGQGLRLIYYSQIVNDFQKGDIAEGYSVSREKKESFPLTVTSAQKNPTAFYLCASSPAGDKGNQPQHFGDGTRLSIL.

The sample holds a few counts of this clone. This chain links TRBV21-1 with TRBJ1-6; the DNA was not compared with TRBD1, the D call given in the table. TRBV21-1 is classified as a pseudogene. The CDR3 has 16 amino acids. CDR3 sequence (DNA): TGTGCCAGCAGCACCCACAGGGGGCGATTTGGTTCACCCCTCCACTTT. Its protein product is CASSTHRGRFGSPLHF.

This chain links TRBV2 with TRBJ1-1; 10 positions agree with TRBD1. Germline CDR1 is SNHLY and CDR2 is FYNNEI. The CDR3 has 14 amino acids. J lost 3 bases, V lost 8 bases, and 6 bases had no gene match. CDR3 loop: CASRRQGAHTEAFF. The CDR3 DNA reads TGTGCCAGCCGGCGACAGGGGGCCCACACTGAAGCTTTCTTT.

This chain joins TRBV18 and TRBJ2-5; tentative D call: TRBD2 (5 bases). The CDR3 is 16 amino acids. The germline gives CDR1 KGHSH, CDR2 LQKENI. V shed 0 bases and J shed 1 base, with 12 bases lying between them. CDR3 amino acids: CASSPPGIGVQETQYF. Written as DNA, the CDR3 is TGTGCCAGCTCACCACCGGGAATCGGGGTCCAAGAGACCCAGTACTTC.

The rearrangement links TRBV29-1 to TRBJ1-4, with D maybe TRBD1 (5 bases). Germline lookup yields CDR1 SQVTM and CDR2 ANQGSEA. The length of the CDR3 is 13 residues. Trimming took off 6 bases at V and 3 bases at J, with 11 bases between the two ends. The DNA for the CDR3 is TGCAGCGTCAGGGTGTCAGCTAATGAAAAACTGTTTTTT. Translated: CSVRVSANEKLFF.